This TCR beta chain was profiled in a study of neurological immune-mediated disorders. cDNA synthesis was performed by 5'RACE with 10-nucleotide random UMIs. Over 160 million TCR-beta sequences from 15-18 subjects came from every sequencing run. From the 5' RACE reads, TCRdb called clonotypes with MiXCR, one entry per CDR3 protein. Of roughly 32,000 distinct CDR3 sequences in the sample, approximately 5.4% were seen once. This clonotype has at least ten counts. V shed 10 bases and J 1 base; nucleotides not matched to a gene: 6. In germline, CDR1 is KGHDR, CDR2 SFDVKD. CDR3 length: 14 residues. Volunteers from a blood bank in Maryland, USA, constituted the healthy controls. Sorted libraries came from 950,000 to 1,000,000 CD4+ or CD8+ T cells.

The material sequenced was CD4+ T cells from blood. The genes are TRBV24-1 and TRBJ2-3, with 8 bases aligning to TRBD1. The TCR originated in a woman between 50 and 59 years old in good health. DNA for the CDR3: TGTGCCACGGGGCCAGGGGGCGGCACAGATACGCAGTATTTT. Protein sequence: CATGPGGGTDTQYF.